The clone carrying this T cell receptor beta chain was counted between two and nine times. What it recognizes is unknown. This entry is derived from a study of beta chain features in type 1 diabetes. Whole-study findings and limits: TCRB CDR3s were moderately but significantly shorter in Type 1 diabetes patients in all four CD4+ subsets.

Every bit of the isolated RNA underwent reverse transcription, so sequencing read expressed TCRB transcripts. Produced via immunoSEQ multiplex PCR; TCRdb's table is partial and in-frame only. The sample consists of around 70,000 clones, approximately 50% of them appearing once. The CDR3 spans 16 residues. Germline V gene sequence: CDR1 SGHAT, CDR2 FQNNGV. The V and J ends lost 5 bases and 4 bases, in that order; junction bases with no gene match: 10. V usage is TRBV11-2 and J usage is TRBJ2-1, with TRBD2 matching 8 bases. The source of this sequence is a man aged 25 to 45 with type 1 diabetes. The sample taken for sequencing was central memory CD4+ T cells from blood. The CDR3 DNA sequence: TGTGCCAGCAGCATATCGGGGGGGCGGGGGTACAATGAGCAGTTCTTC. Encoded protein: CASSISGGRGYNEQFF.